The 6 T cell receptor beta chains reported below all come from one sample, sequenced in a study of response to subunit inactivated influenza vaccine. One entry per CDR3 protein, called by TCRdb with MiXCR from the RT-PCR reads. The data hold over 800,000 distinct CDR3 sequences, with around 20% observed a single time. Sequenced here: PBMCs from blood, sampled about 5 days after vaccination. The source is a man aged 50 to 60 who received an inactivated influenza vaccine.

This clonotype was counted only a few times. The rearrangement uses TRBV12-3 or TRBV12-4 and TRBJ2-1; D remains unclear. V was pared by 5 bases and J by 8 bases, with 10 bases between. This CDR3 spans 12 amino acids. CDR3 coding DNA: TGTGCCAGCAGTCCAAATCGATATGAGCAGTTCTTC. It translates to CASSPNRYEQFF.

The rearrangement joins TRBV7-2 to TRBJ2-1; 11 bases are shared with TRBD2. Germline V CDR1 and CDR2: SGHTA, FQGNSA. V trimming: 5 bases; J trimming: 8 bases; junction bases outside the gene matches: 14. The CDR3 is 17 residues long. CDR3: CASSPRNPSGGRYEQFF. DNA for the CDR3: TGTGCCAGCAGCCCGAGAAACCCTAGCGGGGGGAGGTATGAGCAGTTCTTC. The variable domain in full, completed from reference TRBV7-2 and TRBJ2-1, reads GAGVSQSPSNKVTEKGKDVELRCDPISGHTALYWYRQSLGQGLEFLIYFQGNSAPDKSGLPSDRFSAERTGGSVSTLTIQRTQQEDSAVYLCASSPRNPSGGRYEQFFGPGTRLTVL.

This clonotype was observed at least ten times. The chain is built from TRBV20-1 and TRBJ1-1, with D hard to call. CDR3 length equals 14 residues. Germline CDR1 reads DFQATT; CDR2 reads SNEGSKA (reference sequence). The V end was cut by 4 bases, the J end by 5 bases, with 17 bases between. The CDR3 bases are TGCAGTGCTAAAGAGAGGAGTCAGAGGACTGAAGCTTTCTTT. Protein: CSAKERSQRTEAFF.

The chain joins TRBV11-2 to TRBJ2-5; 10 bases line up with TRBD2. The V gene end was trimmed by 1 base and the J gene end by 1 base; junction bases not matched to a gene: 6. Germline V gives CDR1 SGHAT, CDR2 FQNNGV. The CDR3 spans 17 residues. CDR3 DNA sequence: TGTGCCAGCAGCTTAGGTCTAGCGGGGGTCTTCCAAGAGACCCAGTACTTC. Its protein is CASSLGLAGVFQETQYF.

This clonotype was recorded a few times. The chain combines TRBV21-1 with TRBJ2-1. TRBV21-1 is marked as a pseudogene. The CDR3 has 15 amino acids. The CDR3 sequence is CASSKELNNYNEQFF. The CDR3, as DNA: TGTGCCAGCAGCAAAGAGCTGAATAACTACAATGAGCAGTTCTTC.

The chain employs TRBV5-1 and TRBJ1-4; 7 bases map to TRBD1. This CDR3 spans 15 amino acids. V lost 0 bases to trimming and J lost 7 bases; unmatched junction nucleotides: 6. Looked up from germline, CDR1 is SGHRS and CDR2 is YFSETQ. CDR3 bases: TGCGCCAGCAGCTTGGAGGGACAGCCCGTTGAAAAACTGTTTTTT. Its translation is CASSLEGQPVEKLFF.